The 22 T cell receptor beta chains listed next were all sequenced from one sample in a study of beta chain features in type 1 diabetes. Their recognized antigens are unknown. The authors reverse transcribed all of the isolated RNA, so sequencing captured expressed TCRB transcripts. This table comes from immunoSEQ multiplex PCR, and its TCRdb copy is limited to in-frame clones, with some not included. In the table there are a few hundred thousand clones, roughly a tenth of which are singletons. Study observations and caveats: Shortening that was moderate but significant affected the TCRB CDR3s of Type 1 diabetes patients in all four CD4+ subsets.

The sequenced sample consisted of central memory CD4+ T cells from blood. These receptors were collected from a man younger than 40 with type 1 diabetes.

The chain carries TRBV7-7 and TRBJ2-2, with TRBD1 as a possible D gene (7 bases). The CDR3 loop spans 13 amino acids. V was trimmed by 5 bases and J by 6 bases, leaving 10 bases between them. Germline loops: CDR1 SSHAT, CDR2 FNYEAQ (reference sequence). The DNA of the CDR3 is TGTGCCAGCAGCGGAGGGACAGCCGGGGAGCTGTTTTTT. It specifies CASSGGTAGELFF.

The chain has TRBV6-7 and TRBJ2-2; 8 bases align to TRBD2. TRBV6-7 is treated as an ORF (open reading frame) with a function not yet certain. The CDR3 totals 20 residues. The J segment lost 2 bases and the V segment lost 0 bases, leaving 14 bases of the junction unmatched. The CDR3 nucleotides are TGTGCCAGCAGTTACTCGGGAGGTAGCGACGGGAGGGCCAACACCGGGGAGCTGTTTTTT. Translation: CASSYSGGSDGRANTGELFF.

This chain's CDR3 is CASSYRGIAGDTQYF. The CDR3 bases are TGTGCCAGCAGTTACCGGGGAATAGCGGGAGATACGCAGTATTTT. The J gene is TRBJ2-3, the V gene TRBV6-5; 7 bases agree with TRBD2. After removal of 2 bases from V and 5 bases from J, the junction contained 7 bases not matched to a gene. The CDR3 sequence is 15 residues long. Germline assignment: CDR1 MNHEY and CDR2 SVGAGI.

This clone was detected many times. V is TRBV4-2 and J is TRBJ2-7; no definite D call. Germline V lookup: CDR1 LGHNA, CDR2 YNFKEQ. The CDR3 length is 16 residues. Trimming left V 0 bases short and J 3 bases short, with 15 bases between. The CDR3 DNA sequence: TGTGCCAGCAGCCAAGATCTGAACTCCCAATTCTACGAGCAGTACTTC. Its protein is CASSQDLNSQFYEQYF.

This clone was seen only a few times. This chain uses TRBV5-4 with TRBJ2-6; maybe TRBD2 (6 bases). This CDR3 spans 18 amino acids. V was trimmed by 4 bases and J by 0 bases, leaving 17 bases between them. CDR1 and CDR2 (germline): SGHNT, YYREEE (reference sequence). In DNA, the CDR3 is TGTGCCAGCAGCCCGGGGGTTTTAGCCGCCTCTGGGGCCAACGTCCTGACTTTC. This translates into CASSPGVLAASGANVLTF.

This clone was counted a few times. The gene calls are TRBV29-1 and TRBJ2-3, with D unclear. Germline loops: CDR1 SQVTM, CDR2 ANQGSEA. V lost 3 bases and J lost 1, with 11 bases in between. The CDR3 totals 14 residues. The CDR3: CSVDTSLGTDTQYF. CDR3 sequence (DNA): TGCAGCGTTGATACGTCGTTGGGCACAGATACGCAGTATTTT.

This clone was counted a few times. V and J are TRBV21-1 and TRBJ1-5; the DNA was not used to check the table's D call, TRBD1. TRBV21-1 represents a pseudogene. This CDR3 region has 16 residues. CDR3 amino acids: CASSKDRAYSNQPQHF. DNA of the CDR3: TGTGCCAGCAGCAAAGACAGGGCTTATAGCAATCAGCCCCAGCATTTT.

The chain couples TRBV5-1 to TRBJ2-7, with D perhaps TRBD1 or TRBD2 (5 bases each). The CDR3 runs to 15 residues. CDR1 and CDR2 from the germline V gene are SGHRS and YFSETQ. V lost 0 bases and J lost 4, with 14 bases in between. For the CDR3, the DNA is TGCGCCAGCAGCTTGGAGCCCGGGGCACTATACGAGCAGTACTTC. Protein: CASSLEPGALYEQYF.

This chain links TRBV5-1 with TRBJ2-7, with TRBD2 matching 15 bases. The CDR3 is 15 residues long. V lost 4 bases to trimming and J lost 7 bases; unmatched junction nucleotides: 6. Germline V gene data show CDR1 as SGHRS and CDR2 as YFSETQ. This CDR3 is CASSGLAGGPGEQYF. The DNA for the CDR3 is TGCGCCAGCAGCGGACTAGCGGGAGGGCCAGGAGAGCAGTACTTC.

At least ten counts were recorded for this clone. The V and J genes are TRBV27 and TRBJ2-4; unclear D gene. Deletions cut 6 bases from V and 3 bases from J, with 9 bases between. The germline V gene encodes CDR1 MNHEY and CDR2 SMNVEV (reference sequence). This CDR3 is 13 amino acids long. In nucleotides, the CDR3 is TGTGCCAGCAGCCCTGGACGCAAAAACATTCAGTACTTC. Amino acids: CASSPGRKNIQYF.

This clone has more than one count but fewer than ten. The CDR3 protein is CASSLQDRGHEKLFF. CDR3 DNA: TGTGCCAGCAGCTTACAGGACAGGGGGCATGAAAAACTGTTTTTT. The V gene is TRBV11-2, the J gene TRBJ1-4, with TRBD1 matching 11 bases. The J segment lost 6 bases and the V segment lost 2 bases, leaving 2 bases of the junction unmatched. Germline V CDR1 and CDR2: SGHAT, FQNNGV. The CDR3 loop spans 15 amino acids.

This clone was seen more than once but under ten times. The V gene is TRBV28, the J gene TRBJ2-2; 10 positions match TRBD2. CDR3 length: 15 amino acids. After removal of 6 bases from V and 4 bases from J, the junction contained 5 bases not matched to a gene. Germline CDR1 and CDR2: MDHEN and SYDVKM. CDR3 DNA sequence: TGTGCCAGCAGCACCAGCGGGAGGGTCACCGGGGAGCTGTTTTTT. This translates into CASSTSGRVTGELFF.

In its sample, this clone was seen many times. The chain has TRBV29-1 and TRBJ2-1; D is possibly TRBD1 (6 bases). Germline lookup yields CDR1 SQVTM and CDR2 ANQGSEA. V was shortened by 7 bases and J by 14 bases, with 21 bases between the two germline ends. This CDR3 region has 12 residues. CDR3 in amino acids: CSAKNAVGGEFF. DNA for the CDR3: TGCAGCGCCAAAAACGCGGTAGGGGGTGAGTTCTTC.

The rearrangement uses TRBV2 and TRBJ2-7, with 9 nucleotides matching TRBD1. V shed 5 bases, J shed 5 bases, and the junction held 4 bases outside the gene matches. Germline V gene sequence: CDR1 SNHLY, CDR2 FYNNEI. The CDR3 is made up of 13 amino acids. The DNA for the CDR3 is TGTGCCAGCAGTCGACAGGGGGTCGACGAGCAGTACTTC. The encoded protein is CASSRQGVDEQYF. The full variable domain, with the rest looked up from reference TRBV2 and TRBJ2-7, is EPEVTQTPSHQVTQMGQEVILRCVPISNHLYFYWYRQILGQKVEFLVSFYNNEISEKSEIFDDQFSVERPDGSNFTLKIRSTKLEDSAMYFCASSRQGVDEQYFGPGTRLTVT.

This clone was picked up a small number of times. The chain carries TRBV7-8 and TRBJ1-3, with D perhaps TRBD1 (6 bases). The CDR3 is 15 residues long. Germline V gene sequence: CDR1 SGHVS, CDR2 FQNEAQ. V lost 6 bases, J lost 2 bases, and 14 bases lay in between. In DNA, the CDR3 is TGTGCCAGCAGTCTCGGCAGGGGAACTGGAAACACCATATATTTT. Translated, it gives CASSLGRGTGNTIYF.

V gene TRBV19 combines with J gene TRBJ1-1; 8 bases match TRBD1. The germline gives CDR1 LNHDA, CDR2 SQIVND (reference sequence). V trimming: 5 bases; J trimming: 3 bases; junction bases outside the gene matches: 2. CDR3 length: 13 residues. CDR3 DNA sequence: TGTGCCAGTAGTCTGACAGGGGACACTGAAGCTTTCTTT. Encoded protein: CASSLTGDTEAFF.

The chain joins TRBV21-1 to TRBJ1-1; the table's D call of TRBD1 was not tested on the DNA. TRBV21-1 is a pseudogene locus. This CDR3 comprises 16 residues. The CDR3 reads CASSSKGDRRNTEAFF. The CDR3 DNA follows: TGTGCCAGCAGCAGTAAGGGGGACAGGAGGAACACTGAAGCTTTCTTT.

The table lists this clone with a few counts. V is TRBV27 and J is TRBJ2-5, with 13 bases aligning to TRBD2. The CDR3 has 17 amino acids. CDR1 is MNHEY and CDR2 is SMNVEV in the germline V gene (reference sequence). V lost 5 bases and J lost 5; bases outside the gene matches: 11. The CDR3: CASSLTGLAGVGETQYF. The CDR3 DNA sequence: TGTGCCAGCAGTCTAACCGGACTAGCGGGAGTTGGGGAGACCCAGTACTTC.

This clone was detected a few times. V and J are TRBV5-4 and TRBJ2-5; TRBD1 is a possible D gene (6 bases). Trimming pared 3 bases from V and 0 bases from J, leaving 12 bases between. Germline CDR1 SGHNT, CDR2 YYREEE (reference sequence). The length of the CDR3 is 15 residues. This CDR3 reads CASSSGHPYQETQYF. The CDR3, as DNA: TGTGCCAGCAGCTCGGGACACCCGTACCAAGAGACCCAGTACTTC.

This clone occurred a few times. The rearrangement links TRBV27 to TRBJ1-2; the D gene is possibly TRBD1 (5 bases). This CDR3 has 14 residues. Trimming removed 4 bases at V and 4 bases at J, with 13 bases between. The germline V gene has CDR1 MNHEY and CDR2 SMNVEV (reference sequence). The DNA for the CDR3 is TGTGCCAGCAGTTCCCTGACGGGGGGCTATGGCTACACCTTC. Its protein is CASSSLTGGYGYTF.

CDR3 bases: TGTGCCAGTGGTTCGACTAGCGGGAGCACAGATACGCAGTATTTT. Its protein product is CASGSTSGSTDTQYF. The rearrangement uses TRBV19 and TRBJ2-3, with 10 bases lining up with TRBD2. The length of the CDR3 is 15 residues. V gave up 8 bases and J gave up 0 bases; unmatched junction bases: 5. Germline V gives CDR1 LNHDA, CDR2 SQIVND (reference sequence).

The J gene is TRBJ1-4, the V gene TRBV6-5; D remains ambiguous. Germline V CDR1 and CDR2: MNHEY, SVGAGI. V lost 2 bases, J lost 8 bases, and 9 bases lay in between. This CDR3 has 13 residues. This CDR3 reads CASSYREREKLFF. The CDR3 DNA sequence: TGTGCCAGCAGTTACCGAGAACGGGAAAAACTGTTTTTT.